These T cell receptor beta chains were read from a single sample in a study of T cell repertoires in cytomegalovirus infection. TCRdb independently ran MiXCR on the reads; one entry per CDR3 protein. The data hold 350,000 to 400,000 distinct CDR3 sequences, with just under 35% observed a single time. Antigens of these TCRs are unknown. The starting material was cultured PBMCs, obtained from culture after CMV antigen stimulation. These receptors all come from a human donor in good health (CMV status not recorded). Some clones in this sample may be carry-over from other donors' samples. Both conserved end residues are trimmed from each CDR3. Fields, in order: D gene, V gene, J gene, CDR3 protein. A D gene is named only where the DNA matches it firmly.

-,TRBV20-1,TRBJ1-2,SAKDTGINYGYT
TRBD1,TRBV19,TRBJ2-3,ASSGTGVDTQY
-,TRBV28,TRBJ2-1,ASSLTFRNEQF
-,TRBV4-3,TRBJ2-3,ASSQMSLATSTDTQY
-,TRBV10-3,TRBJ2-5,AIRDSTQETQY
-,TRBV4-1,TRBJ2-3,ASSQDFKAFGADTQY
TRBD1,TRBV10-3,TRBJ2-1,AIKSGTGYNEQF
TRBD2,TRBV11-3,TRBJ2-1,ASVGTSGSNEQF
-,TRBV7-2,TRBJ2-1,ASSKDWYNEQF
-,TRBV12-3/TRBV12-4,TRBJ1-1,ASSLAVDTEAF
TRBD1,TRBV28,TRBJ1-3,ASSTGTGGSSGNTIY
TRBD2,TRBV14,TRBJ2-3,ASSQDWASGTDTQY
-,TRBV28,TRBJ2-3,ASSLSGPPPDTQY
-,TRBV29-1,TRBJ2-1,SVEARTYNEQF
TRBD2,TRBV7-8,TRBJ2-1,ASSLGLARIYNEQF
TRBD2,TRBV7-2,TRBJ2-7,ASSHRTSGSTEQY
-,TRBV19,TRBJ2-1,ASSRPGNSNEQF
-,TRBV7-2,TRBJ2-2,ASSLNSNTGELF
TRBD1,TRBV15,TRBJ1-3,ATSSDRGPGNTIY
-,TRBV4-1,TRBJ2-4,ASSQDRGKRLAKNIQY
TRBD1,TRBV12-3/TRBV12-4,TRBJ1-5,ASSLEGQEQPQH
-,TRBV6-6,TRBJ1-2,ASRGSSRPNYGYT
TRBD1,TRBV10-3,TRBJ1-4,AITETGFQEKLF
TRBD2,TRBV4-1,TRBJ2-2,ASSQGIGGGSGELF
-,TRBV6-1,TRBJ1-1,ASKVDRPNTEAF
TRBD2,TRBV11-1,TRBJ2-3,ASSRRLAGVADTQY
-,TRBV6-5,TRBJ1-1,ASSYSVALNTEAF
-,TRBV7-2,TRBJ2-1,ASSRDRDNEQF
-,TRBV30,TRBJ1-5,AWSVRTEAPQH
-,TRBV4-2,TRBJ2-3,ASSQSPASTDTQY
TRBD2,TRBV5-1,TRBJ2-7,ASSRGGSSTYEQY
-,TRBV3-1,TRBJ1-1,ASSPRGTAEAF
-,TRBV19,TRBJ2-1,ASSPLATNNEQF
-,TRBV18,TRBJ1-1,ASSPQERTEAF
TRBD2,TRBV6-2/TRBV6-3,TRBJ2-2,ASSWVAGGPGELF
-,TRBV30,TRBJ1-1,AWRRGGTEAF
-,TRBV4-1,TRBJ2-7,ASSQVTEPYEQY
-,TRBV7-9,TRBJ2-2,ASSLPRTEGNTGELF
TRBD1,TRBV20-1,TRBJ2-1,SASRTGLQF
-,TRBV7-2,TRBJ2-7,ASSNNYRARYEQY
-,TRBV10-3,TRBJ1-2,AISAGSNYGYT
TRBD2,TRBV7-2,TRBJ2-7,ASSSGSVTGEQY
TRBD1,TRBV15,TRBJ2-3,ATSRVGTGGPSDTQY
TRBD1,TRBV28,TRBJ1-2,ASILTGTGAHLYGYT
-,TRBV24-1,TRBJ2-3,ATSDPADSTDTQY
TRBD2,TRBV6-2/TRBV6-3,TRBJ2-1,ASSQTSGRVYNEQF
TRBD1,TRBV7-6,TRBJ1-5,ASNFRGQGLKQPQH
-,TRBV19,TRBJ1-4,ASSIITAATNEKLF
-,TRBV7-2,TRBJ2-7,ASSPRGGPDYEQY
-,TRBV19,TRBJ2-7,ASSAGAGYEQY
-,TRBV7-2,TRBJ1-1,ASSQNARNTEAF
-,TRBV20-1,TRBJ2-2,SARVGPTGELF
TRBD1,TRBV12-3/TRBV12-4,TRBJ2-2,ASRLRTGANTGELF
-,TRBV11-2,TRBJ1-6,ASSPRSNSPLH
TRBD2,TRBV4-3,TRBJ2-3,ASSQDWTSGSTDTQY
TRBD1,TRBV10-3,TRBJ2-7,AISPGGNNEQY